These 26 T cell receptor beta chains originate from one sample sequenced in a study of blood T cell repertoires in COVID-19. Using immunoSEQ multiplex PCR, the repertoire was profiled, and TCRdb retains in-frame clones only, with some absent. The profile covers 250,000 to 300,000 clones, with roughly 92% appearing a single time and approximately 2.1% taken by the ten largest. The sequenced sample was peripheral blood. The receptors were sampled from a woman aged 30 to 39 with COVID-19, enrolled during active disease.

The chain carries TRBV2 and TRBJ1-4; 8 nucleotides agree with TRBD1. J gave up 7 bases and V 5 bases, and 9 bases lay outside the gene matches. The CDR3 has 15 amino acids. Germline CDR1 and CDR2: SNHLY and FYNNEI. The CDR3 here is CASSPLGQGPEKLFF. CDR3 in DNA: TGTGCCAGCAGTCCCCTAGGACAGGGACCTGAAAAACTGTTTTTT.

The chain joins TRBV10-3 to TRBJ1-2; 8 bases line up with TRBD1. The CDR3 is 16 residues long. V shed 8 bases and J 7 bases; nucleotides not matched to a gene: 18. From germline, CDR1 is ENHRY and CDR2 SYGVKD. The CDR3 region has the DNA TGTGCCATCCATGATCTCCGGCAGGGACAGGCTGGTGGCTACACCTTC. Amino acid sequence: CAIHDLRQGQAGGYTF.

This clone was seen just once. V usage is TRBV19 and J usage is TRBJ2-1, with a possible D match to TRBD1 (5 bases). With 4 bases removed from V and 7 bases from J, the gap between germline ends came to 5 bases. The germline CDR1 and CDR2 sequences are LNHDA and SQIVND (reference sequence). The CDR3 is 11 amino acids. The CDR3 here is CASSKGNEQFF. CDR3 coding DNA: TGTGCCAGTAGTAAGGGGAATGAGCAGTTCTTC.

V is TRBV9 and J is TRBJ1-5; no reliable D call. There are 16 residues in the CDR3. The germline V gene encodes CDR1 SGDLS and CDR2 YYNGEE. Trimming removed 0 bases from V and 7 bases from J, with 17 bases in between. The DNA for the CDR3 is TGTGCCAGCAGCGTAGCTTTGCATCGGGTGCGGCAGCCCCAGCATTTT. Amino acid sequence: CASSVALHRVRQPQHF.

The genes are TRBV7-8 and TRBJ1-2; D is unresolved. Trimming stripped 1 base from V and 3 bases from J, with 6 bases between. This CDR3 is 13 amino acids long. Germline V gene data show CDR1 as SGHVS and CDR2 as FQNEAQ. This chain's CDR3 is CASSLGQDYGYTF. In nucleotides, the CDR3 is TGTGCCAGCAGCTTAGGGCAGGACTATGGCTACACCTTC.

The chain uses TRBV27 and TRBJ1-1, with D tentatively TRBD1 (6 bases). Germline-derived CDR1 and CDR2 are MNHEY and SMNVEV (reference sequence). The CDR3 length is 15 residues. Trimming removed 2 bases from V and 3 bases from J, with 13 bases in between. For the CDR3, the DNA is TGTGCCAGCAGTTTAAGTGGGGGGGGCTACACTGAAGCTTTCTTT. Encoded protein: CASSLSGGGYTEAFF.

V gene TRBV29-1 combines with J gene TRBJ2-7; 9 nucleotides align to TRBD2. Trimming at V came to 1 base and at J to 3 bases, leaving 7 bases not matched to a gene. The germline V gene has CDR1 SQVTM and CDR2 ANQGSEA. CDR3 size: 15 residues. The CDR3 DNA reads as TGCAGCGTTGAAGGCGCGGGAGGGCTTGGCTACGAGCAGTACTTC. Protein sequence: CSVEGAGGLGYEQYF.

V usage is TRBV6-5 and J usage is TRBJ2-1; TRBD2 aligns across 14 bases. The germline gives CDR1 MNHEY, CDR2 SVGAGI. The CDR3 runs 15 residues. V lost 5 bases to trimming and J lost 9 bases; unmatched junction nucleotides: 6. CDR3 nucleotide sequence: TGTGCCAGCAGTCGCGGGACTAGCGGGAGTGCTGAGCAGTTCTTC. It yields the protein CASSRGTSGSAEQFF.

V is TRBV7-2 and J is TRBJ1-5; D unresolved. V gave up 2 bases and J gave up 0 bases, with 8 bases separating them. The CDR3 totals 15 residues. Germline-derived CDR1 and CDR2 are SGHTA and FQGNSA. CDR3 DNA sequence: TGTGCCAGCAGCTTACTCCCGTATAGCAATCAGCCCCAGCATTTT. Translating gives CASSLLPYSNQPQHF.

The chain carries TRBV5-4 and TRBJ2-3; 12 nucleotides agree with TRBD1. The CDR3 length is 16 residues. Germline CDR1 is SGHNT and CDR2 is YYREEE (reference sequence). J was trimmed by 7 bases and V by 0 bases; bases with no gene match: 6. CDR3 in amino acids: CASSLGVGQGANTQYF. The CDR3 coding sequence is TGTGCCAGCAGCTTGGGGGTGGGACAGGGGGCGAATACGCAGTATTTT.

The rearrangement uses TRBV7-2 and TRBJ2-3; TRBD2 might be the D (5 bases). The CDR3 has 14 amino acids. V was cut by 2 bases and J by 4 bases, with 10 bases left in between. Germline V lookup: CDR1 SGHTA, CDR2 FQGNSA. Written as DNA, the CDR3 is TGTGCCAGCAGCTTAATAGGAGGTTCAGATACGCAGTATTTT. It yields the protein CASSLIGGSDTQYF.

V and J are TRBV6-1 and TRBJ1-5; 7 nucleotides agree with TRBD1. V was pared by 4 bases and J by 0 bases, with 12 bases of the junction left unmatched. The CDR3 is 18 amino acids. CDR1 is MNHNS and CDR2 is SASEGT in the germline V gene. CDR3 loop: CASSGHLGQALSNQPQHF. In DNA form, the CDR3 reads TGTGCCAGCAGTGGACACCTCGGACAGGCTCTTAGCAATCAGCCCCAGCATTTT.

The V gene is TRBV7-9, the J gene TRBJ1-1; TRBD1 is a possible D gene (5 bases). CDR1 and CDR2 from the germline V gene are SEHNR and FQNEAQ (reference sequence). The CDR3 totals 15 residues. Trimming removed 5 bases from V and 4 bases from J, with 17 bases in between. The CDR3 DNA follows: TGTGCCAGCAGCCCCCGGGGGACTGTTTTCACTGAAGCTTTCTTT. Its protein product is CASSPRGTVFTEAFF.

The genes are TRBV4-2 and TRBJ2-1, with a tentative D call TRBD1 (6 bases). V was trimmed by 2 bases and J by 3 bases, leaving 17 bases between them. The CDR3 is 17 amino acids. From germline, CDR1 is LGHNA and CDR2 YNFKEQ. CDR3: CASSQPPLTTGYNEQFF. The CDR3 DNA sequence: TGTGCCAGCAGCCAACCCCCCCTCACGACAGGCTACAATGAGCAGTTCTTC.

The gene calls are TRBV19 and TRBJ2-1; no reliable D call. The CDR3 contains 14 residues. Germline lookup yields CDR1 LNHDA and CDR2 SQIVND (reference sequence). V gave up 4 bases and J gave up 0 bases, with 7 bases separating them. CDR3: CASSTYSSYNEQFF. CDR3 DNA sequence: TGTGCCAGTAGTACTTATAGCTCCTACAATGAGCAGTTCTTC.

The V call is TRBV4-1, the J call TRBJ2-3; no clear D. The V and J ends lost 0 bases and 2 bases respectively, with 12 bases between them. The CDR3 runs to 16 residues. Germline V gene data show CDR1 as MGHRA and CDR2 as YSYEKL. The CDR3 sequence is CASSQDRGDPTDTQYF. DNA for the CDR3: TGCGCCAGCAGCCAAGATCGAGGTGATCCCACAGATACGCAGTATTTT.

Concerning this clone itself: Other DNA variants within this sample encode the same CDR3. The CDR3 region has the DNA TGCGCCAGCAGCCCCACTAGCGGGAGTATCGATGAGCAGTTCTTC. This codes for CASSPTSGSIDEQFF. This chain joins TRBV5-1 and TRBJ2-1; 11 bases line up with TRBD2. The trim removed 4 bases at V and 8 bases at J, leaving 8 bases unmatched. Per germline, CDR1 SGHRS and CDR2 YFSETQ. CDR3 size: 15 residues.

This clone was seen just once. The chain recombines TRBV5-4 with TRBJ2-1; 8 nucleotides align to TRBD2. J gave up 3 bases and V 0 bases, and 8 bases lay outside the gene matches. Germline loops: CDR1 SGHNT, CDR2 YYREEE (reference sequence). This CDR3 is 17 amino acids long. CDR3 sequence: CASSLEGIAGNYNEQFF. In DNA form, the CDR3 reads TGTGCCAGCAGCTTGGAAGGGATAGCGGGAAACTACAATGAGCAGTTCTTC.

The chain links TRBV5-1 to TRBJ2-3; 7 nucleotides line up with TRBD1. The V segment lost 3 bases and the J segment 2 bases; nucleotides outside the gene matches: 3. This CDR3 is built from 14 residues. Germline loops: CDR1 SGHRS, CDR2 YFSETQ. Here the CDR3 reads CASSSQGDTDTQYF. CDR3 DNA: TGCGCCAGCAGCTCCCAGGGGGACACAGATACGCAGTATTTT.

This clone was picked up one time. The V and J genes are TRBV2 and TRBJ2-7; TRBD1 might be the D (6 bases). Trimming shortened V by 0 bases and J by 2 bases, and 14 bases separated the two germline ends. Germline CDR1 and CDR2: SNHLY and FYNNEI. The CDR3 has 16 amino acids. The CDR3 DNA is TGTGCCAGCAGTGAAGCGGCTAACAGGGTCGCCTACGAGCAGTACTTC. Its translation is CASSEAANRVAYEQYF.

V usage is TRBV27 and J usage is TRBJ2-7; TRBD2 matches 9 bases. This CDR3 is 14 amino acids long. Germline lookup yields CDR1 MNHEY and CDR2 SMNVEV (reference sequence). The V and J ends lost 5 bases and 4 bases, in that order; junction bases with no gene match: 6. CDR3 DNA sequence: TGTGCCAGCAGTCCCGGGACTAGCCCTTACGAGCAGTACTTC. This translates into CASSPGTSPYEQYF.

The chain recombines TRBV3-1 (or the pseudogene TRBV3-2) with TRBJ2-7; 9 bases match TRBD2. Germline V gene data show CDR1 as LGHDT and CDR2 as YNNKEL (reference sequence). This CDR3 has 15 residues. V shed 1 base, J shed 4 bases, and the junction held 5 bases outside the gene matches. This chain's CDR3 is CASSQASGISYEQYF. The CDR3 coding sequence is TGTGCCAGCAGCCAAGCTAGCGGGATTTCTTACGAGCAGTACTTC.

The chain joins TRBV5-4 to TRBJ2-1; D may be TRBD2 (5 bases). Trimming pared 4 bases from V and 0 bases from J, leaving 14 bases between. The CDR3 has 16 residues. CDR1 SGHNT and CDR2 YYREEE come from the germline V gene (reference sequence). CDR3 region: CASSDLGRDSYNEQFF. DNA of the CDR3: TGTGCCAGCAGCGACCTGGGCCGGGACTCCTACAATGAGCAGTTCTTC. The full variable domain, in which reference TRBV5-4 and TRBJ2-1 provide the parts outside the CDR3, is ETGVTQSPTHLIKTRGQQVTLRCSSQSGHNTVSWYQQALGQGPQFIFQYYREEENGRGNFPPRFSGLQFPNYSSELNVNALELDDSALYLCASSDLGRDSYNEQFFGPGTRLTVL.

This chain uses TRBV14 with TRBJ2-1; 7 bases are a match to TRBD1. CDR1 and CDR2 from the germline V gene are SGHDN and FVKESK. Trimming at V came to 5 bases and at J to 4 bases, leaving 2 bases not matched to a gene. This CDR3 has 13 amino acids. The CDR3 here is CASSRGLYNEQFF. In DNA form, the CDR3 reads TGTGCCAGCAGCAGGGGGCTATACAATGAGCAGTTCTTC.

The genes are TRBV30 and TRBJ1-2, with 7 bases aligning to TRBD1. Germline CDR1 reads GTSNPN; CDR2 reads SVGIG (reference sequence). This CDR3 spans 14 amino acids. With 6 bases clipped from V and 3 bases from J, the junction kept 10 bases outside the gene matches. The CDR3 DNA follows: TGTGCCTGCGCCTCGGGCAGGGGGGACTATGGCTACACCTTC. This encodes CACASGRGDYGYTF.

Note on this clone: The sample has other DNA sequences that encode this CDR3 too. This sequence joins TRBV19 and TRBJ2-2; 10 bases are shared with TRBD2. The CDR3 has 15 residues. Unmatched junction bases numbered 0, after V lost 1 base and J lost 4 bases. Germline V gene data show CDR1 as LNHDA and CDR2 as SQIVND (reference sequence). The CDR3 nucleotides read TGTGCCAGTAGTATAGGACTAGCGGGCACCGGGGAGCTGTTTTTT. Translation gives CASSIGLAGTGELFF. The full variable domain, rest sourced from reference TRBV19 and TRBJ2-2, is DGGITQSPKYLFRKEGQNVTLSCEQNLNHDAMYWYRQDPGQGLRLIYYSQIVNDFQKGDIAEGYSVSREKKESFPLTVTSAQKNPTAFYLCASSIGLAGTGELFFGEGSRLTVL.